This TCR beta chain was captured in a study of cytomegalovirus exposure and HLA in healthy donors. The germline CDR1 and CDR2 sequences are SGHTA and FQGNSA. V lost 3 bases and J lost 7, with 28 bases in between. This CDR3 has 18 amino acids. The table came from immunoSEQ multiplex PCR; TCRdb's copy has only in-frame clones and leaves some out. The table includes under 200,000 clones, 75% to 90% detected once. This chain links TRBV7-2 with TRBJ2-7; maybe TRBD2 (8 bases). This receptor was identified in a woman between 18 and 30 years old in good health and CMV-seronegative. Sequenced material: PBMCs. CDR3 nucleotide sequence: TGTGCCAGCAGCTTCGCCGGGAGGGGGCTCAACCTTGTAGAGGAGCAGTACTTC. Its translation: CASSFAGRGLNLVEEQYF.